Listed here are 17 T cell receptor beta chains from one sample, sequenced in a study of blood T cells in healthy people across ages. For the second PCR, which ran for about 6 to 11 cycles, a sample-barcoded 5' primer and a J-beta primer mix were used. TCRdb itself ran the 5' RACE reads through MiXCR, one entry per CDR3 protein. The sample carries roughly 1.7 million distinct CDR3 sequences, around 36% recorded once. Source material: blood. The receptors originated from a woman under 40 in good health.

This clonotype has just a few counts. The V gene is TRBV30, the J gene TRBJ1-2; D remains unclear. Germline values: CDR1 GTSNPN, CDR2 SVGIG (reference sequence). The CDR3 covers 12 residues. Trimming cost V 2 bases and J 1 base, with 5 bases left between them. The CDR3 nucleotides read TGTGCCTGGAGTCGAGTTAACTATGGCTACACCTTC. Amino acid sequence: CAWSRVNYGYTF. Supplemented by reference TRBV30 and TRBJ1-2, the full variable domain reads SQTIHQWPATLVQPVGSPLSLECTVEGTSNPNLYWYRQAAGRGLQLLFYSVGIGQISSEVPQNLSASRPQDRQFILSSKKLLLSDSGFYLCAWSRVNYGYTFGSGTRLTVV.

The sample holds many counts of this clonotype. The gene calls are TRBV7-8 and TRBJ2-5, with D possibly TRBD1 on 6 matching bases. The V gene's germline CDR1 is SGHVS and CDR2 FQNEAQ. CDR3 length equals 13 residues. Trimming removed 5 bases from V and 5 bases from J, with 12 bases in between. The CDR3 coding sequence is TGTGCCAGCAGCCAGAGGGGGACCGAGACCCAGTACTTC. Its protein product is CASSQRGTETQYF.

This chain connects TRBV7-9 to TRBJ2-6, with a possible D match to TRBD1 (6 bases). Trimming took off 4 bases at V and 9 bases at J, with 16 bases between the two ends. The CDR3 has 15 residues. CDR1 is SEHNR, CDR2 FQNEAQ, per germline (reference sequence). The CDR3: CASSSARDTSNVLTF. The DNA for the CDR3 is TGTGCCAGCAGCTCGGCCCGGGACACGAGCAACGTCCTGACTTTC.

The chain links TRBV6-5 to TRBJ1-2; possible D gene TRBD1, 6 bases. The CDR3 extends over 15 amino acids. V gave up 2 bases and J gave up 4 bases, with 14 bases separating them. Germline-derived CDR1 and CDR2 are MNHEY and SVGAGI. This chain's CDR3 is CASSYRPQGLYGYTF. The CDR3 nucleotides are TGTGCCAGCAGTTACCGACCGCAGGGGCTCTATGGCTACACCTTC.

The chain is built from TRBV5-1 and TRBJ1-1; D ambiguous. The CDR3 is 13 amino acids. CDR1 and CDR2 from the germline V gene are SGHRS and YFSETQ. The V end was cut by 0 bases, the J end by 4 bases, with 7 bases between. The CDR3 reads CASSLAGSTEAFF. CDR3 in DNA: TGCGCCAGCAGCTTGGCGGGGAGCACTGAAGCTTTCTTT.

V and J are TRBV13 and TRBJ2-3; D not resolved. The CDR3 has 15 residues. Trimming removed 2 bases at V and 4 bases at J, with 13 bases between. Germline V gene data show CDR1 as PRHDT and CDR2 as FYEKMQ (reference sequence). The CDR3 DNA reads as TGTGCCAGCAGCTTAAAAAGCCCCGGACCAGATACGCAGTATTTT. This gives the protein CASSLKSPGPDTQYF.

The V gene is TRBV15, the J gene TRBJ2-1; D tentatively reads TRBD1 or TRBD2 (6 bases each). The CDR3 totals 13 residues. The ends were cut back, 1 base at V and 8 bases at J, with 9 bases in the middle. Germline lookup yields CDR1 LNHNV and CDR2 YYDKDF (reference sequence). The CDR3 DNA reads TGTGCCACCAGCAGAGCAGGGGAGGATGAGCAGTTCTTC. It encodes CATSRAGEDEQFF.

This clonotype was picked up a small number of times. The chain uses TRBV20-1 and TRBJ2-7, with 7 bases fitting TRBD1. This CDR3 is built from 13 residues. Germline CDR1 reads DFQATT; CDR2 reads SNEGSKA (reference sequence). CDR3 bases: TGCAGGATGACAAGGGACAGCTCCTACGAGCAGTACTTC. Translated, it gives CRMTRDSSYEQYF.

CDR3 DNA sequence: TGCGCCAGCAGAATAGCGTCCTCCAATACGAATGAGCAGTTCTTC. It codes for CASRIASSNTNEQFF. The V and J genes are TRBV5-1 and TRBJ2-1; D may be TRBD2 (5 bases). Looked up from germline, CDR1 is SGHRS and CDR2 is YFSETQ. Trimming stripped 5 bases from V and 7 bases from J, with 19 bases between. CDR3 length equals 15 residues.

The rearrangement links TRBV20-1 to TRBJ1-1; D gene unclear. Germline loops: CDR1 DFQATT, CDR2 SNEGSKA (reference sequence). The V gene lost 6 bases and the J gene lost 1 base, with 12 bases spanning the gap. CDR3 size: 13 residues. CDR3 region: CSATDRPNTEAFF. The CDR3 bases are TGCAGTGCCACCGACCGCCCGAACACTGAAGCTTTCTTT.

This clonotype was seen more than once but under ten times. The chain combines TRBV27 with TRBJ2-1; TRBD1 matches at 12 bases. There are 15 residues in the CDR3. Trimming cost V 5 bases and J 9 bases; bases outside gene matches: 8. CDR1 and CDR2 (germline): MNHEY, SMNVEV (reference sequence). CDR3: CASSPGTGGSREQFF. CDR3 bases: TGTGCCAGCAGTCCCGGGACAGGGGGCTCTCGTGAGCAGTTCTTC.

This chain joins TRBV7-9 and TRBJ1-2; D not certain. Looked up from germline, CDR1 is SEHNR and CDR2 is FQNEAQ (reference sequence). The CDR3 is 11 residues long. Deletions cut 6 bases from V and 6 bases from J, with 8 bases between. The CDR3 region is CASRLTDGYTF. In DNA, the CDR3 is TGTGCCAGCAGACTTACGGATGGCTACACCTTC. The full variable domain, rest sourced from reference TRBV7-9 and TRBJ1-2, is DTGVSQNPRHKITKRGQNVTFRCDPISEHNRLYWYRQTLGQGPEFLTYFQNEAQLEKSRLLSDRFSAERPKGSFSTLEIQRTEQGDSAMYLCASRLTDGYTFGSGTRLTVV.

The chain recombines TRBV7-9 with TRBJ2-5, with D maybe TRBD1 (6 bases). Matching the DNA end better, TRBJ2-7 makes the J call doubtful. Germline values: CDR1 SEHNR, CDR2 FQNEAQ (reference sequence). This CDR3 contains 14 residues. In DNA form, the CDR3 reads TGTGCCAGCAGCCAGGGAAGGCTAGGGGGCGAGCAGTACTTC. Translation: CASSQGRLGGEQYF.

In this sample, this clonotype turned up a few times. This chain uses TRBV4-2 with TRBJ1-2; D gene uncertain. With 0 bases removed from V and 0 bases from J, the gap between germline ends came to 8 bases. Germline V gives CDR1 LGHNA, CDR2 YNFKEQ. This CDR3 has 15 residues. CDR3 coding DNA: TGTGCCAGCAGCCAAGATACCAGCACTAACTATGGCTACACCTTC. Translated, it gives CASSQDTSTNYGYTF.

This clonotype was observed once. The chain links TRBV20-1 to TRBJ1-5; D is undetermined. Germline CDR1 reads DFQATT; CDR2 reads SNEGSKA (reference sequence). The V gene lost 6 bases and the J gene lost 3 bases, with 9 bases spanning the gap. The CDR3 has 12 residues. CDR3 nucleotide sequence: TGCAGTGCCCAACAACACAATCAGCCCCAGCATTTT. It translates to CSAQQHNQPQHF.

The CDR3: CAWSETDPSTDTQYF. In DNA, the CDR3 is TGTGCCTGGAGTGAGACAGACCCTAGCACAGATACGCAGTATTTT. The J gene is TRBJ2-3, the V gene TRBV30; the D gene is possibly TRBD1 (5 bases). Trimming pared 1 base from V and 0 bases from J, leaving 11 bases between. CDR1 and CDR2 from the germline V gene are GTSNPN and SVGIG (reference sequence). The CDR3 runs 15 residues.

The V and J genes are TRBV20-1 and TRBJ2-5, with TRBD2 matching over 12 bases. Germline values: CDR1 DFQATT, CDR2 SNEGSKA (reference sequence). The CDR3 has 14 residues. The V segment lost 6 bases and the J segment 3 bases; nucleotides outside the gene matches: 5. Here the CDR3 reads CSAGRLAGEETQYF. The CDR3 DNA reads TGCAGTGCGGGGAGACTAGCGGGGGAAGAGACCCAGTACTTC.